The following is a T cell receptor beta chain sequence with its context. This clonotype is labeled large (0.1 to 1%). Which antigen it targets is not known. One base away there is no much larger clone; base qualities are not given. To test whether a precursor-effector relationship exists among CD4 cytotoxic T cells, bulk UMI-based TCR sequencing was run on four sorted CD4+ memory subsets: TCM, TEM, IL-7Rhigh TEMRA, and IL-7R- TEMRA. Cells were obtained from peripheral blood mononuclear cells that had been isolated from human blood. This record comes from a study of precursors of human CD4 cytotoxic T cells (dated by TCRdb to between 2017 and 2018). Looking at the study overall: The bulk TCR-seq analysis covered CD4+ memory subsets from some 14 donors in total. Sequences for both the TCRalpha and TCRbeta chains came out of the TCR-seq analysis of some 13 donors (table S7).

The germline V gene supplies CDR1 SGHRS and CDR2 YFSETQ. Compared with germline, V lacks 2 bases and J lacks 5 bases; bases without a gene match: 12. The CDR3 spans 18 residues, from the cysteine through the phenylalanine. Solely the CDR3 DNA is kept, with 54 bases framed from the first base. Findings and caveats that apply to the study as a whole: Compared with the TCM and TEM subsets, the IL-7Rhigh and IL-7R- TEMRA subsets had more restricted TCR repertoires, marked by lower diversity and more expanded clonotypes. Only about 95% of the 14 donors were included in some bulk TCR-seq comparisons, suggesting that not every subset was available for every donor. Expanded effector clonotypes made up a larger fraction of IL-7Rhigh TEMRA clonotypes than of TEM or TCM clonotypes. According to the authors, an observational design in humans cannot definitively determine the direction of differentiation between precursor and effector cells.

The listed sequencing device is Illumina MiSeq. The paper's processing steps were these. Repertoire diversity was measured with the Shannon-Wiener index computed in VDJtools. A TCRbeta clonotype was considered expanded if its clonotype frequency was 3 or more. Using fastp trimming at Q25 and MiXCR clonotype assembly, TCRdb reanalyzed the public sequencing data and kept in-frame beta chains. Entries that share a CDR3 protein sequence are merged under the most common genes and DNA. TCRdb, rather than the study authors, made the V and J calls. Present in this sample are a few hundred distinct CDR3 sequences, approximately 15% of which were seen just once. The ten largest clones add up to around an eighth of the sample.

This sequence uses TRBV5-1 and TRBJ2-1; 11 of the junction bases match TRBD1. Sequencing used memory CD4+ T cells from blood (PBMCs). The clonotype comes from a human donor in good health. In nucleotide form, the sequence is TGCGCCAGCAGCTTTTCTCCAGATCCGGGACAGGGGGACAATGAGCAGTTCTTC. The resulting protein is CASSFSPDPGQGDNEQFF.